A selection of T cell receptor beta chains follows, all from one sample in a study of blood T cell repertoires in COVID-19. Sequencing used immunoSEQ multiplex PCR; TCRdb keeps in-frame clones, though not all of them. Of more than 80,000 clones in the sample, roughly 88% were seen once. Input material: peripheral blood. These receptor sequences come from a woman aged 80 or over with active or convalescent COVID-19. Each CDR3 is given with its conserved first and last residue. Each record gives: V gene, clone size, J gene, CDR3 protein. Clone size, where shown, is once, few, many, or a class for clones that have expanded.

TRBV3-1/TRBV3-2	NA	TRBJ2-1	CASSRPMSAYNEQFF
TRBV10-3	NA	TRBJ2-2	CAIRGWVDTGELFF
TRBV19	few	TRBJ2-2	CASSIQGGAGTGELFF
TRBV28	NA	TRBJ1-6	CASSSPGGPSNSPLHF
TRBV5-1	NA	TRBJ2-7	CASSPGQGAYEQYF
TRBV5-1	NA	TRBJ2-3	CASSLAGPTDTQYF
TRBV3-1/TRBV3-2	NA	TRBJ1-2	CASSQIDSNYGYTF
TRBV24-1	once	TRBJ2-1	CATNEGGYNEQFF
TRBV6-1	NA	TRBJ1-5	CASSEALTGPSNQPQHF
TRBV5-4	NA	TRBJ1-2	CASSTSGQGPSNYGYTF
TRBV20-1	NA	TRBJ1-5	CSASGRGRQPQHF
TRBV6-2/TRBV6-3	NA	TRBJ2-5	CASSLSSETQYF
TRBV9	once	TRBJ2-3	CASSVDWGGPDTQYF
TRBV6-1	NA	TRBJ2-5	CASSEAVGLVQETQYF
TRBV29-1	NA	TRBJ2-7	CSVAGTGINSYEQYF
TRBV10-3	NA	TRBJ1-2	CAISETAYYGYTF
TRBV28	NA	TRBJ2-5	CASSLGGTSSFSWETQYF
TRBV19	NA	TRBJ1-5	CASSRVGDQPQHF
TRBV6-5	once	TRBJ2-7	CASSYSRSYEQYF
TRBV3-1/TRBV3-2	NA	TRBJ1-5	CASSQTGTGTGNQPQHF
TRBV6-5	NA	TRBJ2-7	CASSNGLFYEQYF
TRBV5-1	once	TRBJ2-5	CASSPLAGVQETQYF
TRBV28	NA	TRBJ2-7	CASSILYSHEQYF
TRBV7-9	once	TRBJ2-1	CASSVGPLLNYNEQFF
TRBV19	NA	TRBJ2-2	CASSPRTGTGELFF
TRBV7-2	NA	TRBJ1-1	CASRLTGVNTEAFF
TRBV27	NA	TRBJ2-7	CALEKSYEQYF
TRBV7-3	NA	TRBJ2-7	CASSLKLVPPVKRPYYEQYF
TRBV12-2	NA	TRBJ1-2	CASRFLGIDGYTF
TRBV12-5	NA	TRBJ2-7	CASGLPHQGGEQYF
TRBV19	few	TRBJ1-4	CASRPGGSEKLFF
TRBV3-1/TRBV3-2	NA	TRBJ2-3	CASSPSAGVRDTQYF
TRBV11-3	NA	TRBJ2-1	CASSPKADKNEQFF
TRBV6-5	NA	TRBJ1-6	CASSYSYGRGSPLHF
TRBV2	NA	TRBJ2-4	CASSGGQGVLKNIQYF
TRBV3-1/TRBV3-2	once	TRBJ1-2	CASSQDSWGYTF
TRBV21-1	NA	TRBJ1-4	CASSKESPLRYRGRTTNEKLFF
TRBV15	NA	TRBJ1-4	CATRDPGQGLSLAEKLFF
TRBV6-5	few	TRBJ2-7	CASSYEAGVWKEQYF
TRBV7-2	NA	TRBJ2-3	CASSLLAGGFTDTQYF
TRBV6-5	few	TRBJ2-5	CASSSGGGVETQYF
TRBV19	NA	TRBJ2-7	CASSRFLAEAYEQYF
TRBV19	NA	TRBJ2-1	CASSMRTSLNEQFF
TRBV6-6	NA	TRBJ1-4	CASSPGTGHNPNEKLFF
TRBV2	NA	TRBJ2-7	CASSVGRGAYEQYF
TRBV5-1	NA	TRBJ2-2	CASSFTGDTGELFF
TRBV7-8	NA	TRBJ2-1	CASSLEPGLSSYNEQFF
TRBV20-1	NA	TRBJ1-2	CSASSGSYGYTF
TRBV5-1	NA	TRBJ1-2	CASSLAVGDRGHGYTF
TRBV3-1/TRBV3-2	few	TRBJ2-7	CASSQDRLAGRSYEQYF
TRBV11-2	few	TRBJ2-2	CASSPGQSVILGELFF
TRBV7-3	few	TRBJ2-1	CASSSTGAYNEQFF
TRBV3-1/TRBV3-2	NA	TRBJ2-1	CASTLSGGAINEQFF